This TCR beta chain stems from a study of blood T cell repertoires in COVID-19. Overall study: Spain, Italy and the United States supplied samples that represented acute and convalescent COVID-19. From T cells, B-cell-depleted T cells, or PBMCs came the material, which was cDNA or gDNA.

The CDR3 runs to 16 residues. Germline CDR1 reads MNHEY; CDR2 reads SMNVEV (reference sequence). After removal of 5 bases from V and 2 bases from J, the junction contained 11 bases not matched to a gene. Original data processing: The assay estimated nucleated cells by amplifying reference gene primers. Profiling relied on immunoSEQ multiplex PCR, and the TCRdb table lists in-frame clones only, not all of them. V, J and clone size reflect that table, while D and trimming were determined from the DNA. The repertoire holds about 100,000 clones, with about 80% as singletons. This clone was recorded once. The sequenced sample consisted of peripheral blood. The source is a woman aged 70-85 years with acute or convalescent COVID-19. The chain recombines TRBV27 with TRBJ2-7; 8 bases align to TRBD2. Here the CDR3 reads CASSTQGAGAPYEQYF. Written as DNA, the CDR3 is TGTGCCAGCAGTACCCAGGGAGCGGGGGCACCCTACGAGCAGTACTTC.